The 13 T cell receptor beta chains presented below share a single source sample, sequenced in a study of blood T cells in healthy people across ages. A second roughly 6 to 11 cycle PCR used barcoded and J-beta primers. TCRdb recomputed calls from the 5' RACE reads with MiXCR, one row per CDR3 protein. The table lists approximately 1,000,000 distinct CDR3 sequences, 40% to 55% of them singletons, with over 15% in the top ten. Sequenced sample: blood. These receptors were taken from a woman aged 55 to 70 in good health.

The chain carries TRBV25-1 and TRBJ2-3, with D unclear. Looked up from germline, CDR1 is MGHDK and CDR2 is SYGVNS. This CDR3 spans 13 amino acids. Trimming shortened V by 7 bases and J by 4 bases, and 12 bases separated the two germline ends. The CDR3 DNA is TGTGCCAGCATGTCTGGAGTTTCAGATACGCAGTATTTT. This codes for CASMSGVSDTQYF.

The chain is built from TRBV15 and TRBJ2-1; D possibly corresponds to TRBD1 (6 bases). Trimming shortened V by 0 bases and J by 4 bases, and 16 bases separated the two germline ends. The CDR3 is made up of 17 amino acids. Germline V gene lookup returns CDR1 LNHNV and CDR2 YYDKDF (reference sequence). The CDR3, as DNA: TGTGCCACCAGCAGAGATATTAGGGAGAGGGGGTACAATGAGCAGTTCTTC. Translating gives CATSRDIRERGYNEQFF.

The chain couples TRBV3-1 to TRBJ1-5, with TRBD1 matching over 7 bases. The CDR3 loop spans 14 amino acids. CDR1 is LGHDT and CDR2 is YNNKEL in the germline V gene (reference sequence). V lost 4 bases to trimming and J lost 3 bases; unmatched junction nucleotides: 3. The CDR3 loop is CASSRGQPNQPQHF. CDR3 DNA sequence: TGTGCCAGCAGCCGGGGACAGCCCAATCAGCCCCAGCATTTT.

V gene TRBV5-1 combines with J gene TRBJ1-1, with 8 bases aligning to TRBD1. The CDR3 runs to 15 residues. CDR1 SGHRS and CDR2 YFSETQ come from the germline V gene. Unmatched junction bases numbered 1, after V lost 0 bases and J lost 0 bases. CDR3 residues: CASSLEGQVNTEAFF. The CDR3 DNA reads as TGCGCCAGCAGCTTGGAGGGACAGGTGAACACTGAAGCTTTCTTT.

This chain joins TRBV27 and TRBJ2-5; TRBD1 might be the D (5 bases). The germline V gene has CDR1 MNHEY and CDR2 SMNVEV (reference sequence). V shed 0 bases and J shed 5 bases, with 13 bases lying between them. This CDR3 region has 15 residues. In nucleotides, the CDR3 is TGTGCCAGCAGTTTATCTCGGACAAGGATGGAGACCCAGTACTTC. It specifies CASSLSRTRMETQYF.

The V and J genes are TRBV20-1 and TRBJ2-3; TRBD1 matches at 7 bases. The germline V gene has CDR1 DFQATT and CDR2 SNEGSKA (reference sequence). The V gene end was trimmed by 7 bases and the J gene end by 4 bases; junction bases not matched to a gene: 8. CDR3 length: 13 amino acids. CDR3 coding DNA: TGCAGTGTCACAGGGGTTCGCGCAGATACGCAGTATTTT. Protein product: CSVTGVRADTQYF.

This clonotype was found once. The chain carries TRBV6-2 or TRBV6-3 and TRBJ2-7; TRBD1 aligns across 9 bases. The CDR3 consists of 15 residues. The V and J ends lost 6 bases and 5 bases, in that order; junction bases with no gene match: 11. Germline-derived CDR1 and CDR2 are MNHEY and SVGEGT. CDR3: CASSYVGQGKNEQYF. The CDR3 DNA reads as TGTGCCAGCAGCTACGTGGGACAGGGAAAAAACGAGCAGTACTTC.

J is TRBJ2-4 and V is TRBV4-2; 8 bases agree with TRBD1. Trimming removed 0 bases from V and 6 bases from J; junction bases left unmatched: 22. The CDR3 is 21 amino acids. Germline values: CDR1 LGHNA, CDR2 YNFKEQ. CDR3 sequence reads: CASSQEGWAGGVVGAPNIQYF. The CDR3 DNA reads TGTGCCAGCAGCCAAGAAGGGTGGGCAGGGGGCGTAGTGGGAGCGCCAAACATTCAGTACTTC.

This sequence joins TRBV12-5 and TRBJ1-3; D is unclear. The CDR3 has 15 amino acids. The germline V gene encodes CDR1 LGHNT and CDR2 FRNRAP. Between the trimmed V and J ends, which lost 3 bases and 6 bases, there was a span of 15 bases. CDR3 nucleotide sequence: TGTGCTAGTGGTTTTTCGGCTATCCGGGAAAACACCATATATTTT. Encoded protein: CASGFSAIRENTIYF.

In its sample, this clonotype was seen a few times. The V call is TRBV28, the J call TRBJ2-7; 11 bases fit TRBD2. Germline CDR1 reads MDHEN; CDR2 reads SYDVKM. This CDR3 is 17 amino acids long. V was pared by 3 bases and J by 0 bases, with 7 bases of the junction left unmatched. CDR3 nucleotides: TGTGCCAGCAGTTTGGGACTAGCGGAACTCTTCTCCTACGAGCAGTACTTC. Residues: CASSLGLAELFSYEQYF.

As DNA, the CDR3 is TGCAGTGCTACATCACCGGGACAGAACTCCCAAGAGACCCAGTACTTC. Its translation: CSATSPGQNSQETQYF. The chain combines TRBV20-1 with TRBJ2-5, with TRBD1 identical over 7 bases. The CDR3 spans 16 residues. Losses at the gene ends were 4 bases for V and 1 base for J; bases not matched to a gene: 12. Germline CDR1 reads DFQATT; CDR2 reads SNEGSKA (reference sequence).

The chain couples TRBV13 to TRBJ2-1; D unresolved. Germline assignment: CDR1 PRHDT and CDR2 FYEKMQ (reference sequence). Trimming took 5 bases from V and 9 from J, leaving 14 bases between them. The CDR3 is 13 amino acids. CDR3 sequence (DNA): TGTGCCAGCAGCCCCCCCCTTTTTGGTGAGCAGTTCTTC. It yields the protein CASSPPLFGEQFF.

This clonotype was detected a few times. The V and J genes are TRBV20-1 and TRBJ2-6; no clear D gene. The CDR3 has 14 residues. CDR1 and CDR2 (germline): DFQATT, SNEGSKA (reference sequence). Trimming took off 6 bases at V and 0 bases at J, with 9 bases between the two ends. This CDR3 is CSAATDSGANVLTF. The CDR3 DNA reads TGCAGTGCGGCTACAGACTCTGGGGCCAACGTCCTGACTTTC.